This T cell receptor (beta chain) appears in the sequencing data of a study of T cell responses to AZD1222 COVID-19 vaccine (dated by TCRdb to 2020 to 2022). At the level of the whole study: AZD1222 recipients given second doses at about 4 weeks or at about 12 weeks were pooled, since spike-specific TCR depth and breadth were not found to differ between the two schedules. Trial participants were enrolled by age into subgroups of 18-55, 56-69 and 70-plus years, and around 140, 26 and 57 TCR-sequenced participants, respectively, were included in these subgroups. A total of 230 to 250 trial participants underwent TCR sequencing, of whom 207 received two doses of AZD1222 and about 26 received two doses of the MenACWY control vaccine. Paper-wide results and their limitations: CD4 TCRs associated with the vaccine covered the entire spike protein, and the dominant responses were in regions 160-218 and 743-854. In the small 56-69-year group, the increase in depth fell short of significance, most likely because of low power. Participants were mostly white British, with more females than males. The authors suggested clonal diversity may have been underestimated. Reportedly, close to half of the unique spike-specific TCRs recognized epitopes lying outside the regions that are mutated in the B.1.351 and B.1.1.7 variants. A significant rise in spike-specific TCR breadth and depth was observed after two AZD1222 doses relative to day 0 and relative to MenACWY recipients. Because no day 14 peak-response samples were available, repertoires were characterized only after the peak T cell response. Only five or six AZD1222 recipients were SARS-CoV-2 seropositive at baseline, limiting conclusions about previously exposed vaccinees.

This clone showed up just once. No cognate antigen has been identified for it. Per-base quality was not reported, and no clone a single base away is much larger than it. The time point label here, explained by the study, means: baseline before first vaccination. Samples from vaccinated people were obtained from the UK trials COV001 and COV002, which included a single-blind randomized controlled phase 2/3 trial of AZD1222 (ChAdOx1 nCoV-19) in healthy adults. For TCRbeta chain sequencing, PBMC samples were collected from trial participants at day 0 and at day 28 after the second dose. The CDR3 regions of human TCRbeta chains were analyzed by immunosequencing. In the original analysis: Repertoire TCRs were matched against a reference library of SARS-CoV-2-specific TCRs generated with the MIRA antigen-specificity platform. Breadth meant the fraction of unique TCRs that were SARS-CoV-2-associated, whereas depth meant the fraction of total T cells that were SARS-CoV-2-associated. Using the MIRA data, every spike-specific TCR was mapped to the spike region that the TCR reacted to and assigned to either a CD4 or a CD8 class. Log10-transformed breadth and depth values were compared by one-way ANOVA with Sidak's multiple comparisons tests. The immuneACCESS repertoire file appears here via TCRdb, limited to in-frame rearrangements. These files lack a portion of the clones; in checked studies, under half of the deficit traces to unresolved V genes, and the cause of the others is not known. The DNA gave D and trimming, while V, J and clone size come from that table. The sample table shows about 95,000 clones, and about 89% are seen once. Of the sample, around 3.9% is held by the ten largest clones.

Sequenced material: peripheral blood, taken on day 0 of AZD1222 vaccination. This sequence originates from an adult in good health.

The nucleotide sequence is TGTGCCAGCAGAGGGGACAGGGCCTACAATGAGCAGTTCTTC. The translation is CASRGDRAYNEQFF. The chain is made from TRBV6-5 and TRBJ2-1, and 9 junctional nucleotides match TRBD1. Trimming removed 6 bases from V and 2 bases from J; the gene matches leave 2 bases unexplained. From the cysteine through the phenylalanine, the CDR3 covers 14 amino acids. The read is trimmed to its CDR3 DNA, 42 bases read in frame from base 1. Via the germline V gene, CDR1 is MNHEY and CDR2 SVGAGI.